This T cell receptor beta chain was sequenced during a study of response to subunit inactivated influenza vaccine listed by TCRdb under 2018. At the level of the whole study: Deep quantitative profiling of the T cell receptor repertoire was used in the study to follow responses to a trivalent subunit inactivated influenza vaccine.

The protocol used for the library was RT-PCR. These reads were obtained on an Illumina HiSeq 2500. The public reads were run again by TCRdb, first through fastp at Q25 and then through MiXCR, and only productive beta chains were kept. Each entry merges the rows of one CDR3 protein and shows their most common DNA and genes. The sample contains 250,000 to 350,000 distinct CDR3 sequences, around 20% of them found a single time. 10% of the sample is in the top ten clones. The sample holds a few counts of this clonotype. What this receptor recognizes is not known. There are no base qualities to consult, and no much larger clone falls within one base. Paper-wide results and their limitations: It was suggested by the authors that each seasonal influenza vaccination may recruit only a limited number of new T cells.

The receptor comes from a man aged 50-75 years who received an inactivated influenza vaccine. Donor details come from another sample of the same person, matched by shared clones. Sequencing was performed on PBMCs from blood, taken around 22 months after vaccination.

The base sequence is TGTGCCAGCAGCTTGGATTACGATCAGCCCCAGCATTTT. It is translated as CASSLDYDQPQHF. The chain is made from TRBV5-4 and TRBJ1-5, with an unclear D gene assignment. V is clipped by 0 bases and J by 5 bases, and the sequence between their germline boundaries is 6 bases long. The germline V gene (reference sequence) specifies SGHNT as CDR1 and YYREEE as CDR2. The CDR3 goes from the cysteine to the phenylalanine over 13 residues. The only DNA kept is the CDR3, 39 bases in frame from the first base. The full variable domain, completed from the reference TRBV5-4 and TRBJ1-5 proteins outside the CDR3, reads ETGVTQSPTHLIKTRGQQVTLRCSSQSGHNTVSWYQQALGQGPQFIFQYYREEENGRGNFPPRFSGLQFPNYSSELNVNALELDDSALYLCASSLDYDQPQHFGDGTRLSIL.